This T cell receptor beta chain is from a study of T cells in Graves' hyperthyroidism and ophthalmopathy. As for the study in general: Peripheral blood was drawn at first diagnosis, prior to all treatment.

Study-level findings and limits: The model predicted ophthalmopathy a median roughly six months before onset.

From RNA transcripts, TCR beta CDR3 regions were amplified. HTBI primers were employed in a first-round RT-PCR of the TCR CDR3. TCRdb independently ran MiXCR on the multiplex PCR reads; one entry per CDR3 protein. Of 600,000 to 850,000 distinct CDR3 sequences in the sample, about 19% are singletons; the top ten hold 16%. There are 13 residues in the CDR3. The V end lost 8 bases, the J end lost 0 bases, and 9 bases lay between the germline ends. This clonotype was counted ten times or more. Its specificity is unknown. The chain employs TRBV12-3 or TRBV12-4 and TRBJ2-3; possibly TRBD2 for D (6 bases). The sequencing sample was made of blood. The sequence came from a woman aged 45-59 years with Graves' hyperthyroidism that later progressed to Graves' ophthalmopathy. The CDR3, as DNA: TGTGCCAGCGGAGGGTTTAGCACAGATACGCAGTATTTT. This gives the protein CASGGFSTDTQYF.